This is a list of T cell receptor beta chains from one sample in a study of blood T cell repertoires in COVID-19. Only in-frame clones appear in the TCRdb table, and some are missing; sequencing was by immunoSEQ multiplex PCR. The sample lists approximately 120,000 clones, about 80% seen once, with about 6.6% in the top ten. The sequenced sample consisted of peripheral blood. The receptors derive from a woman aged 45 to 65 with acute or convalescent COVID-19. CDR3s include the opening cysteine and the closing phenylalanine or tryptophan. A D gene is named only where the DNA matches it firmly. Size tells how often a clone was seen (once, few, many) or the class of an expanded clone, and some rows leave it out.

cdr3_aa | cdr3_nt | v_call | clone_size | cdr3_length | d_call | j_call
CATSSNKQGSQPQHF | TGTGCCACCAGCAGTAATAAACAGGGTAGTCAGCCCCAGCATTTT | TRBV15 | . | 15 | . | TRBJ1-5
CASSLDGTGNYGYTF | TGTGCCAGCAGCTTGGATGGTACAGGGAACTATGGCTACACCTTC | TRBV5-8 | once | 15 | . | TRBJ1-2
CASSSRTSGGLYEQYF | TGTGCCAGCAGCTCACGGACTAGCGGGGGGTTGTACGAGCAGTACTTC | TRBV7-2 | . | 16 | TRBD2 | TRBJ2-7
CASSEFGENYGYTF | TGTGCCAGCAGTGAATTCGGGGAAAACTATGGCTACACCTTC | TRBV2 | . | 14 | . | TRBJ1-2
CAWSTRTGTLYGYTF | TGTGCCTGGAGTACCCGGACAGGGACCCTATATGGCTACACCTTC | TRBV30 | . | 15 | TRBD1 | TRBJ1-2
CASSAGQGYGYTF | TGTGCCAGCAGCGCGGGACAGGGCTATGGCTACACCTTC | TRBV7-2 | . | 13 | TRBD1 | TRBJ1-2
CASSPLAGANTGELFF | TGCGCCAGCAGCCCTTTAGCGGGGGCGAACACCGGGGAGCTGTTTTTT | TRBV5-1 | . | 16 | TRBD2 | TRBJ2-2
CASSLDRSPYNEQFF | TGTGCCAGCAGCCTTGACAGGTCACCCTACAATGAGCAGTTCTTC | TRBV6-5 | . | 15 | . | TRBJ2-1
CATSDLRQGARTSTEAFF | TGTGCCACCAGTGATTTGCGGCAGGGGGCTAGAACTTCGACTGAAGCTTTCTTT | TRBV24-1 | . | 18 | TRBD1 | TRBJ1-1
CASSFTSGGSGELFF | TGCGCCAGCAGCTTTACTAGCGGGGGTAGCGGGGAGCTGTTTTTT | TRBV5-1 | . | 15 | TRBD2 | TRBJ2-2
CASSPPAGGYTEAFF | TGTGCCAGCTCACCACCTGCAGGGGGATACACTGAAGCTTTCTTT | TRBV18 | . | 15 | TRBD1 | TRBJ1-1
CASRGQAYGYTF | TGTGCCAGCAGGGGACAGGCTTATGGCTACACCTTC | TRBV2 | . | 12 | TRBD1 | TRBJ1-2
CASGTDSYEQYF | TGTGCCTCCGGGACAGACTCCTACGAGCAGTACTTC | TRBV2 | . | 12 | TRBD1 | TRBJ2-7
CASSPGTPGNTEAFF | TGTGCCAGCTCACCGGGGACACCTGGGAACACTGAAGCTTTCTTT | TRBV18 | once | 15 | . | TRBJ1-1
CASSLTGNTEAFF | TGTGCCAGCAGCTTGACAGGGAACACTGAAGCTTTCTTT | TRBV5-8 | once | 13 | . | TRBJ1-1
CAWSVLGTSGGEPRRETQYF | TGTGCCTGGAGTGTACTCGGGACTAGCGGGGGGGAGCCGCGCCGGGAGACCCAGTACTTC | TRBV30 | few | 20 | TRBD2 | TRBJ2-5
CASSYTGAEKLFF | TGTGCCAGCAGTTATACAGGGGCTGAAAAACTGTTTTTT | TRBV2 | . | 13 | TRBD1 | TRBJ1-4
CASPSQGLLAKNIQYF | TGCGCCAGCCCATCTCAGGGACTGCTAGCCAAAAACATTCAGTACTTC | TRBV23-1 | once | 16 | . | TRBJ2-4
CAWSFVSGNTIYF | TGTGCCTGGAGCTTCGTTTCTGGAAACACCATATATTTT | TRBV30 | . | 13 | . | TRBJ1-3
CASRQGGLNTEAFF | TGTGCCAGTCGGCAGGGAGGTTTGAACACTGAAGCTTTCTTT | TRBV19 | . | 14 | . | TRBJ1-1
CATSRDRRGGSGTNEKLFF | TGTGCCACCAGCAGAGATCGCAGAGGAGGGAGTGGAACTAATGAAAAACTGTTTTTT | TRBV15 | . | 19 | . | TRBJ1-4
CASSGPGLAGGTDTQYF | TGTGCCAGCAGTGGCCCGGGACTAGCGGGGGGGACAGATACGCAGTATTTT | TRBV25-1 | . | 17 | TRBD2 | TRBJ2-3
CASSEAFGPTRQPQHF | TGTGCCAGCAGTGAAGCTTTTGGGCCAACCCGGCAGCCCCAGCATTTT | TRBV6-1 | . | 16 | . | TRBJ1-5
CASSEQTNTGELFF | TGTGCCAGCAGTGAACAAACGAACACCGGGGAGCTGTTTTTT | TRBV6-4 | . | 14 | . | TRBJ2-2
CASTDRDSTDTQYF | TGTGCCAGCACCGACAGGGATAGCACAGATACGCAGTATTTT | TRBV6-4 | . | 14 | TRBD1 | TRBJ2-3
CASSLGGQGDQPQHF | TGTGCCAGCAGCTTAGGGGGACAGGGCGATCAGCCCCAGCATTTT | TRBV7-6 | once | 15 | TRBD1 | TRBJ1-5
CASSYSVPGEQYF | TGTGCCAGCAGTTACTCCGTTCCAGGCGAGCAGTACTTC | TRBV6-5 | . | 13 | . | TRBJ2-7
CASSLGSGRYEQYF | TGCGCCAGCAGCTTGGGGTCGGGGAGATACGAGCAGTACTTC | TRBV5-1 | . | 14 | . | TRBJ2-7
CASSLEQGYGYTF | TGTGCCAGCAGCTTAGAGCAGGGGTATGGCTACACCTTC | TRBV7-9 | . | 13 | . | TRBJ1-2
CASSLLGQGGQPQHF | TGTGCCAGCAGTTTATTGGGACAGGGCGGGCAGCCCCAGCATTTT | TRBV27 | . | 15 | TRBD1 | TRBJ1-5
CASSQGQGDEQYF | TGTGCCAGCAGCCAGGGACAGGGTGACGAGCAGTACTTC | TRBV4-2 | . | 13 | TRBD1 | TRBJ2-7
CASSLDGYEAFF | TGCGCCAGCAGCTTGGACGGTTATGAAGCTTTCTTT | TRBV5-1 | . | 12 | . | TRBJ1-1
CASRTTGAGNTEAFF | TGTGCCAGCAGAACGACAGGGGCAGGGAACACTGAAGCTTTCTTT | TRBV6-5 | . | 15 | TRBD1 | TRBJ1-1
CASSPRRGLAGLNTGELFF | TGTGCCAGCAGCCCTCGAAGGGGACTAGCGGGGCTAAACACCGGGGAGCTGTTTTTT | TRBV3-1/TRBV3-2 | . | 19 | TRBD2 | TRBJ2-2
CASSRAGQGGLAAFF | TGTGCCAGCAGCCGCGCGGGACAGGGGGGGTTAGCGGCTTTCTTT | TRBV14 | . | 15 | TRBD1 | TRBJ1-1
CASSPGWTSGINEQFF | TGTGCCAGCAGCCCAGGCTGGACTAGCGGGATCAATGAGCAGTTCTTC | TRBV11-2 | . | 16 | TRBD2 | TRBJ2-1
CASSLLDNEQFF | TGTGCCAGCAGTTTACTAGACAATGAGCAGTTCTTC | TRBV2 | . | 12 | . | TRBJ2-1
CASSVVGTGKGYTF | TGTGCCAGCAGCGTAGTTGGGACAGGGAAAGGCTACACCTTC | TRBV9 | . | 14 | TRBD1 | TRBJ1-2
CASSPGTGFSREQFF | TGTGCCAGCAGCCCCGGGACAGGGTTTTCCCGTGAGCAGTTCTTC | TRBV7-7 | . | 15 | TRBD1 | TRBJ2-1
CASNGGAEGTQYF | TGTGCCAGCAACGGGGGGGCCGAGGGTACGCAGTATTTT | TRBV19 | . | 13 | TRBD2 | TRBJ2-3
CASSSSPEGVKLFF | TGTGCCAGCAGCTCTAGCCCTGAAGGCGTAAAACTGTTTTTT | TRBV11-2 | . | 14 | . | TRBJ1-4
CASSLVGGSTDTQYF | TGCGCCAGCAGTCTGGTTGGCGGCAGCACAGATACGCAGTATTTT | TRBV5-1 | . | 15 | . | TRBJ2-3
CASSLGSSGKDGYTF | TGTGCCAGCAGCTTAGGAAGCTCGGGGAAGGATGGCTACACCTTC | TRBV7-6 | . | 15 | . | TRBJ1-2
CAWSFPDKANYGYTF | TGTGCCTGGAGTTTCCCGGACAAAGCTAACTATGGCTACACCTTC | TRBV30 | . | 15 | . | TRBJ1-2
CASSQAGWTEAFF | TGCGCCAGCAGCCAAGCAGGGTGGACTGAAGCTTTCTTT | TRBV4-1 | . | 13 | . | TRBJ1-1
CASSLGDGGSNSPLHF | TGCGCCAGCAGCTTGGGGGATGGGGGGAGTAATTCACCCCTCCACTTT | TRBV5-1 | . | 16 | . | TRBJ1-6
CATSRDSAYSNQPQHF | TGTGCCACCAGCAGAGATAGCGCTTATAGCAATCAGCCCCAGCATTTT | TRBV15 | . | 16 | . | TRBJ1-5
CASSIAQGGAGANVLTF | TGTGCCAGTAGTATAGCCCAGGGAGGAGCCGGGGCCAACGTCCTGACTTTC | TRBV19 | . | 17 | . | TRBJ2-6
CAWSRGLGEKLFF | TGTGCCTGGAGTAGGGGGTTAGGTGAAAAACTGTTTTTT | TRBV30 | . | 13 | . | TRBJ1-4
CASSNPGGTGGYGYTF | TGCGCCAGCAGCAACCCAGGCGGGACAGGCGGGTATGGCTACACCTTC | TRBV5-1 | . | 16 | TRBD1 | TRBJ1-2
CSVEVPGDEKLFF | TGCAGCGTTGAGGTGCCAGGGGATGAAAAACTGTTTTTT | TRBV29-1 | once | 13 | . | TRBJ1-4
CASSVEAQGTEAFF | TGTGCCAGCAGCGTAGAGGCCCAGGGCACTGAAGCTTTCTTT | TRBV9 | . | 14 | . | TRBJ1-1
CASGLDRGDGQPQHF | TGTGCTAGTGGTTTGGACAGGGGAGACGGTCAGCCCCAGCATTTT | TRBV12-5 | once | 15 | TRBD1 | TRBJ1-5
CASSLSRDTMNTEAFF | TGTGCCAGCTCACTCTCCAGGGACACAATGAACACTGAAGCTTTCTTT | TRBV18 | once | 16 | . | TRBJ1-1
CASKGDRETQPQHF | TGTGCCAGCAAAGGGGACAGGGAAACTCAGCCCCAGCATTTT | TRBV6-5 | once | 14 | TRBD1 | TRBJ1-5
CASSYRTGDTFSNQPQHF | TGTGCCAGCAGCTACCGGACAGGGGACACTTTTAGCAATCAGCCCCAGCATTTT | TRBV5-4 | . | 18 | TRBD1 | TRBJ1-5